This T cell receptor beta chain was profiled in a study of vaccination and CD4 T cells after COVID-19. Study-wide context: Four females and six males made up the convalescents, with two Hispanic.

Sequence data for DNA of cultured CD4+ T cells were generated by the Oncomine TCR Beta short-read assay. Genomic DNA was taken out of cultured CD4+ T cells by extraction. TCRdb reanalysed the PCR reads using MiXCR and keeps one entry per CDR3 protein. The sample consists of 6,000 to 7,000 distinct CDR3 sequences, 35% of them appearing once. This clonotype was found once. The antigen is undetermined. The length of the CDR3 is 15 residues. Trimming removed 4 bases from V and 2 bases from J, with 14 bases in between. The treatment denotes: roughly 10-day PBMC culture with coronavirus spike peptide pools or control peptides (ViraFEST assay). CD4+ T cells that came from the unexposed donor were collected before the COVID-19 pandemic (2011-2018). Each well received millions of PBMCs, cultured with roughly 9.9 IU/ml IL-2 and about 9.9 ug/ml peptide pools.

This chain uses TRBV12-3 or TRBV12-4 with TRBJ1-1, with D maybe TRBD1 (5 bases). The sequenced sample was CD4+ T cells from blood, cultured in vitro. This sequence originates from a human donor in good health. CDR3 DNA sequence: TGTGCCAGCAGTTCGGGACCCGATAAAAACACTGAAGCTTTCTTT. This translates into CASSSGPDKNTEAFF.